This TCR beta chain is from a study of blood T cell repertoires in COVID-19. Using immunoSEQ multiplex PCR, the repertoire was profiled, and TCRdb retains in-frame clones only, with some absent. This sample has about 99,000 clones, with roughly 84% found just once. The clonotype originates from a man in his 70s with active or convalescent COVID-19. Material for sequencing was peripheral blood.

CDR3 residues: CASSTGQLNTEAFF. CDR3 DNA: TGTGCCAGCAGCACCGGACAACTGAACACTGAAGCTTTCTTT. The chain couples TRBV3-1 (or the pseudogene TRBV3-2) to TRBJ1-1; weak D call: TRBD1 (5 bases). The CDR3 extends over 14 amino acids. With 5 bases removed from V and 0 bases from J, the gap between germline ends came to 10 bases. Germline assignment: CDR1 LGHDT and CDR2 YNNKEL (reference sequence).